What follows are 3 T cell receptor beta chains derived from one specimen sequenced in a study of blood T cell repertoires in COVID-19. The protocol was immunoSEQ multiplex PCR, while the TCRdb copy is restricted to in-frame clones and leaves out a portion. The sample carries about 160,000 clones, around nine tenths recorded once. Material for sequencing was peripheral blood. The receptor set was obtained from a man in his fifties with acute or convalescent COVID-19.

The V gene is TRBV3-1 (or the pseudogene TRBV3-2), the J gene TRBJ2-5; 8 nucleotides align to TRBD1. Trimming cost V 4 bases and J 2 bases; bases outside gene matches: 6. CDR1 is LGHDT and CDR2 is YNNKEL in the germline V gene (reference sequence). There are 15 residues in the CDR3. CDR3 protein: CASSLGDRRQETQYF. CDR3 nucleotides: TGTGCCAGCAGCCTAGGGGACAGGCGACAAGAGACCCAGTACTTC.

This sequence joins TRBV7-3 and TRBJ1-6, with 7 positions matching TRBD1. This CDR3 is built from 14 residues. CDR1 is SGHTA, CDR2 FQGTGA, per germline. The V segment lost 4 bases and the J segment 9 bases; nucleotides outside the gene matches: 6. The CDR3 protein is CASSSGQIGSPLHF. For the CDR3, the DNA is TGTGCCAGCAGCTCGGGACAGATTGGTTCACCCCTCCACTTT. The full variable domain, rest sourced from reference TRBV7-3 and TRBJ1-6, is GAGVSQTPSNKVTEKGKYVELRCDPISGHTALYWYRQSLGQGPEFLIYFQGTGAADDSGLPNDRFFAVRPEGSVSTLKIQRTERGDSAVYLCASSSGQIGSPLHFGNGTRLTVT.

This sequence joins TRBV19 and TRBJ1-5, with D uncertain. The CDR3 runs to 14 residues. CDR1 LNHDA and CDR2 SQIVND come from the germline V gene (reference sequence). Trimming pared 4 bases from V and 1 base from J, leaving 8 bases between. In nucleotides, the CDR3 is TGTGCCAGTAGTAGGGGAGGGAGCAATCAGCCCCAGCATTTT. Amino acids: CASSRGGSNQPQHF.